Here is one T cell receptor beta chain with its context. Its antigen remains unidentified. Both 60 Vbeta primers and 13 Jbeta primers went into the PCR. Profiling relied on immunoSEQ multiplex PCR, and the TCRdb table lists in-frame clones only, not all of them. This table has about 160,000 clones, about 81% appearing once. This record belongs to a study of cytomegalovirus exposure and HLA in healthy donors. Study-wide findings and caveats: Rare TCR sequences dominated, though some public TCRs recurred in many donors.

The TCR was taken from a girl between 10 and 17 years old in good health and CMV-seropositive. Sequenced material: PBMCs.

The CDR3 protein is CASSLAMVYTEQFF. CDR3 coding DNA: TGTGCCAGCAGCTTAGCGATGGTATACACCGAGCAGTTCTTC. The rearrangement uses TRBV7-2 and TRBJ2-1; D uncertain. The CDR3 length is 14 residues. The V end was cut by 0 bases, the J end by 10 bases, with 13 bases between. The V gene's germline CDR1 is SGHTA and CDR2 FQGNSA.